These 17 T cell receptor beta chains were all obtained from the same sample, sequenced in a study of shared clonotypes between healthy human individuals. The repertoire was sequenced with immunoSEQ multiplex PCR; TCRdb's copy has only in-frame clones and lacks some. The data contain some 1.5 million clones, roughly 96% of them singletons. Material for sequencing was naive CD4+ T cells sorted from blood. Described subset: CD45RA+ positively selected. Source of these receptors: a man aged 25-45 years in good health.

This clone was seen just once. V usage is TRBV19 and J usage is TRBJ2-3; TRBD2 matches at 13 bases. This CDR3 has 16 amino acids. Germline V gene sequence: CDR1 LNHDA, CDR2 SQIVND (reference sequence). The V gene end was trimmed by 4 bases and the J gene end by 4 bases; junction bases not matched to a gene: 5. CDR3 amino acids: CASSTGTSGTPDTQYF. CDR3 coding DNA: TGTGCCAGTAGTACTGGGACTAGCGGGACTCCAGATACGCAGTATTTT. The variable domain in full, completed from reference TRBV19 and TRBJ2-3, reads DGGITQSPKYLFRKEGQNVTLSCEQNLNHDAMYWYRQDPGQGLRLIYYSQIVNDFQKGDIAEGYSVSREKKESFPLTVTSAQKNPTAFYLCASSTGTSGTPDTQYFGPGTRLTVL.

The chain uses TRBV5-4 and TRBJ2-1, with 12 nucleotides matching TRBD1. The CDR3 sequence is 14 residues long. Trimming removed 3 bases from V and 10 bases from J; junction bases left unmatched: 5. Germline CDR1 is SGHNT and CDR2 is YYREEE (reference sequence). CDR3 nucleotide sequence: TGTGCCAGCAGCTGGGACAGGGGGCGAAGGGAGCAGTTCTTC. Its protein is CASSWDRGRREQFF.

CDR3 region: CASSLDRNYNEQFF. DNA of the CDR3: TGTGCCAGCAGCTTGGACAGAAACTACAATGAGCAGTTCTTC. The chain has TRBV7-2 and TRBJ2-1; tentative D call: TRBD1 (6 bases). Between the trimmed V and J ends, which lost 3 bases and 3 bases, there was a span of 9 bases. The CDR3 sequence is 14 residues long. Germline lookup yields CDR1 SGHTA and CDR2 FQGNSA.

The chain employs TRBV19 and TRBJ2-3, with 9 bases matching TRBD2. Germline trimming cut 6 bases from V and 3 bases from J; bases unmatched to any gene: 7. The CDR3 length is 15 residues. Germline V CDR1 and CDR2: LNHDA, SQIVND (reference sequence). The CDR3, as DNA: TGTGCCAGTAGCTCAGAAGGACTAGCGACAGATACGCAGTATTTT. This sequence encodes CASSSEGLATDTQYF. Supplemented by reference TRBV19 and TRBJ2-3, the full variable domain reads DGGITQSPKYLFRKEGQNVTLSCEQNLNHDAMYWYRQDPGQGLRLIYYSQIVNDFQKGDIAEGYSVSREKKESFPLTVTSAQKNPTAFYLCASSSEGLATDTQYFGPGTRLTVL.

This chain links TRBV19 with TRBJ2-5, with D perhaps TRBD1 or TRBD2 (5 bases each). In germline, CDR1 is LNHDA, CDR2 SQIVND (reference sequence). This CDR3 region has 15 residues. V dropped 1 base and J dropped 1 base, with 10 bases sitting between them. The DNA for the CDR3 is TGTGCCAGTAGTATAGGAGGGGCCTTCCAAGAGACCCAGTACTTC. This sequence encodes CASSIGGAFQETQYF.

This clone was found once. This chain uses TRBV27 with TRBJ2-6, with D unresolved. The CDR3 spans 13 residues. The germline V gene has CDR1 MNHEY and CDR2 SMNVEV (reference sequence). V was clipped by 5 bases and J by 2 bases, with 4 bases between them. The CDR3, as DNA: TGTGCCAGCAGTGCCCCTGGGGCCAACGTCCTGACTTTC. It yields the protein CASSAPGANVLTF.

The DNA for the CDR3 is TGTGCCAGCAGCCGGGACAACCCCGTAATCGGCTACACCTTC. The encoded protein is CASSRDNPVIGYTF. This chain connects TRBV25-1 to TRBJ1-2, with a tentative D call TRBD1 (6 bases). This CDR3 has 14 residues. V lost 6 bases, J lost 8 bases, and 19 bases lay in between. From germline, CDR1 is MGHDK and CDR2 SYGVNS.

V and J are TRBV5-4 and TRBJ2-1; 15 nucleotides match TRBD2. The V and J ends lost 2 bases and 1 base, in that order; junction bases with no gene match: 7. The CDR3 consists of 19 residues. Germline CDR1 SGHNT, CDR2 YYREEE (reference sequence). The CDR3 coding sequence is TGTGCCAGCAGCTTACGGACTAGCGGGAGGGGGGGTTCCTACAATGAGCAGTTCTTC. Translated: CASSLRTSGRGGSYNEQFF.

The genes are TRBV28 and TRBJ2-4, with 8 nucleotides matching TRBD2. Per germline, CDR1 MDHEN and CDR2 SYDVKM. The CDR3 length is 14 residues. Trimming took 6 bases from V and 2 from J; bases not matched to a gene: 3. The CDR3 DNA reads as TGTGCCAGCAGCTCGGGGGGGTCCAAAAACATTCAGTACTTC. This encodes CASSSGGSKNIQYF.

This sequence joins TRBV7-9 and TRBJ2-6, with 7 nucleotides matching TRBD2. The CDR3 loop spans 18 amino acids. J was trimmed by 2 bases and V by 4 bases; bases with no gene match: 11. The V gene's germline CDR1 is SEHNR and CDR2 FQNEAQ (reference sequence). CDR3: CASSSVGRGTTGANVLTF. The CDR3 nucleotides read TGTGCCAGCAGCTCCGTGGGGCGAGGGACTACTGGGGCCAACGTCCTGACTTTC.

The chain combines TRBV2 with TRBJ1-1; D remains ambiguous. V was clipped by 8 bases and J by 2 bases, with 12 bases between them. Germline CDR1 reads SNHLY; CDR2 reads FYNNEI. CDR3 length: 13 amino acids. The DNA of the CDR3 is TGTGCCAGCTTAAAGGAGGTAAACACTGAAGCTTTCTTT. Translating gives CASLKEVNTEAFF.

The V gene is TRBV5-4, the J gene TRBJ2-5; possibly TRBD2 for D (5 bases). The CDR3 is 13 amino acids. Germline V gene sequence: CDR1 SGHNT, CDR2 YYREEE (reference sequence). Trimming left V 4 bases short and J 3 bases short, with 10 bases between. CDR3 nucleotide sequence: TGTGCCAGCAGCGGTGGACTCAAAGAGACCCAGTACTTC. Its translation is CASSGGLKETQYF.

This chain connects TRBV10-3 to TRBJ2-5; 10 nucleotides align to TRBD2. Per the germline V gene, CDR1 is ENHRY and CDR2 is SYGVKD. V lost 4 bases and J lost 5; bases outside the gene matches: 10. The CDR3 covers 16 residues. CDR3 DNA: TGTGCCATCAGTGTATGTCTAGCGGGAGTTTTGGAGACCCAGTACTTC. As protein: CAISVCLAGVLETQYF.

The J gene is TRBJ2-1, the V gene TRBV28; a weak D match, TRBD2 (5 bases). This CDR3 contains 13 residues. Per germline, CDR1 MDHEN and CDR2 SYDVKM. Trimming removed 3 bases from V and 12 bases from J, with 15 bases in between. CDR3 sequence (DNA): TGTGCCAGCAGTTTGGGTTTAACGGGAAGGCAGTTCTTC. Its protein is CASSLGLTGRQFF.

With respect to this clone: Other DNA sequences in this sample translate to the same CDR3. The chain employs TRBV28 and TRBJ2-3; D is possibly TRBD2 (6 bases). Germline V gives CDR1 MDHEN, CDR2 SYDVKM. The CDR3 runs to 15 residues. Trimming cost V 8 bases and J 2 bases, with 17 bases left between them. As DNA, the CDR3 is TGTGCCAGCTCCCCTCGGCTAGCGTCCACAGATACGCAGTATTTT. Translation: CASSPRLASTDTQYF.

The J gene is TRBJ2-7, the V gene TRBV15; TRBD1 is a possible D gene (5 bases). Looked up from germline, CDR1 is LNHNV and CDR2 is YYDKDF (reference sequence). This CDR3 is 14 amino acids long. V was trimmed by 1 base and J by 2 bases, leaving 9 bases between them. Here the CDR3 reads CATSRASGPYEQYF. In nucleotides, the CDR3 is TGTGCCACCAGCAGAGCTTCAGGGCCCTACGAGCAGTACTTC.

A remark on this clone: Other DNA variants within this sample encode the same CDR3. The chain recombines TRBV10-3 with TRBJ2-6; D is possibly TRBD1 (6 bases). Trimming removed 3 bases at V and 0 bases at J, with 9 bases between. Germline V gene lookup returns CDR1 ENHRY and CDR2 SYGVKD. The CDR3 totals 16 residues. Written as DNA, the CDR3 is TGTGCCATCAGTGAAGGACAGACCTCTGGGGCCAACGTCCTGACTTTC. It translates to CAISEGQTSGANVLTF.